This T cell receptor (beta chain) was recorded in a study of blood T cell repertoires in COVID-19. On the study more broadly: Sources were T cells, B-cell-depleted T cells, or PBMCs; the material itself was cDNA or gDNA.

Original methodology: Amplification with reference gene primers provided the estimates of nucleated cell counts. Method: immunoSEQ multiplex PCR; TCRdb's copy keeps in-frame clones and lacks some. The DNA gave D and trimming, while V, J and clone size come from that table. The sample contains 110,000 or so clones, about 90% of which appear only once. Germline CDR1 reads SEHNR; CDR2 reads FQNEAQ (reference sequence). The CDR3 spans 14 residues. Trimming left V 5 bases short and J 1 base short, with 12 bases between. This clone was observed once. The source is a woman aged 45-65 years with acute or convalescent COVID-19. The V and J genes are TRBV7-9 and TRBJ2-7; D is possibly TRBD2 (6 bases). The sequenced sample was peripheral blood. As DNA, the CDR3 is TGTGCCAGCAGCCGAGCGGGCTCGTCCTACGAGCAGTACTTC. Translated, it gives CASSRAGSSYEQYF.